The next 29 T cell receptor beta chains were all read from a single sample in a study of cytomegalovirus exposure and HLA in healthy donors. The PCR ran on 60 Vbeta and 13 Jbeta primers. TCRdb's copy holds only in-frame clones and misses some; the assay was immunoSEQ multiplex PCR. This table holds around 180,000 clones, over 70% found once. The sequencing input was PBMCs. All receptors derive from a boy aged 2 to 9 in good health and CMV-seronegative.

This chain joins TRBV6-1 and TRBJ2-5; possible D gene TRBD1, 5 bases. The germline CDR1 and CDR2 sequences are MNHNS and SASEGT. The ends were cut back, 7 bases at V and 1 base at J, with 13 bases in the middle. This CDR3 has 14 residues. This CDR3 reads CASTDRTTQETQYF. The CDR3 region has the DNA TGTGCCAGCACTGATCGGACAACCCAAGAGACCCAGTACTTC.

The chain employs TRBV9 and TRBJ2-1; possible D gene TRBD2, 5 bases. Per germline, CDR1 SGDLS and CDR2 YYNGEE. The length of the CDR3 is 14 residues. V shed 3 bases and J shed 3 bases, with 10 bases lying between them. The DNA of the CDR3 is TGTGCCAGCAGCGCTCGGACTGGCTACAATGAGCAGTTCTTC. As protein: CASSARTGYNEQFF.

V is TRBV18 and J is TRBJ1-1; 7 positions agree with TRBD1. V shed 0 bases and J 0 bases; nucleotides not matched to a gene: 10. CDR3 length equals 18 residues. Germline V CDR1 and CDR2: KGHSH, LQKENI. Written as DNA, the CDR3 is TGTGCCAGCTCACCACCCGCCTTCAGGGGGAGAGTGAACACTGAAGCTTTCTTT. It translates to CASSPPAFRGRVNTEAFF.

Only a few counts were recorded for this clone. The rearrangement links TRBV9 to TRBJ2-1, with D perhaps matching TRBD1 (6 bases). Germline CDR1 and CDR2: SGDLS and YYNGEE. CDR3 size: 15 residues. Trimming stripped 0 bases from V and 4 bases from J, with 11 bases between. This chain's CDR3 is CASSVELRGYNEQFF. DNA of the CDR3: TGTGCCAGCAGCGTAGAATTAAGGGGGTACAATGAGCAGTTCTTC.

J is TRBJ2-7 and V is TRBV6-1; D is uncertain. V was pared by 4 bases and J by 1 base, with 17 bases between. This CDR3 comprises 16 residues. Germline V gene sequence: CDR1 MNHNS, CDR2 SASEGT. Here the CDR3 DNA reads TGTGCCAGCAGTGTGTCCGTGGGTCCAGCGTCCTACGAGCAGTACGTC. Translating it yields CASSVSVGPASYEQYV.

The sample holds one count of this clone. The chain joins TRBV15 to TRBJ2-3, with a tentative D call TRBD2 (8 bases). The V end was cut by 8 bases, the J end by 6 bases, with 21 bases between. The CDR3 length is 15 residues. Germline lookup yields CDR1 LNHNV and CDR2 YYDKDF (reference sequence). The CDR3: CATSGGTRTLDTQYF. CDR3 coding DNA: TGTGCCACCTCAGGGGGGACTAGGACACTCGATACGCAGTATTTT.

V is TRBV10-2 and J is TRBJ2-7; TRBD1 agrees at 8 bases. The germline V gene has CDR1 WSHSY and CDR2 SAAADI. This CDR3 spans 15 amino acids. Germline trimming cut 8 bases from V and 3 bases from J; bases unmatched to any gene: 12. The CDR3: CASQRRTGCIYEQYV. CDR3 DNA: TGCGCCAGCCAACGACGGACAGGGTGTATCTACGAGCAGTACGTC.

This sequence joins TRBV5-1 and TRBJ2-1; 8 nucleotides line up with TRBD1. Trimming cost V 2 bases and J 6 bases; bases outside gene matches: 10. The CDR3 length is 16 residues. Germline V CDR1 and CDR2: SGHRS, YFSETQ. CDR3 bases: TGCGCCAGCAGCTTAGACGGACAGGGAGTTATCAATGAGCAGTTCTTC. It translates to CASSLDGQGVINEQFF. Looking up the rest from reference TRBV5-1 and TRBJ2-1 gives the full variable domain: KAGVTQTPRYLIKTRGQQVTLSCSPISGHRSVSWYQQTPGQGLQFLFEYFSETQRNKGNFPGRFSGRQFSNSRSEMNVSTLELGDSALYLCASSLDGQGVINEQFFGPGTRLTVL.

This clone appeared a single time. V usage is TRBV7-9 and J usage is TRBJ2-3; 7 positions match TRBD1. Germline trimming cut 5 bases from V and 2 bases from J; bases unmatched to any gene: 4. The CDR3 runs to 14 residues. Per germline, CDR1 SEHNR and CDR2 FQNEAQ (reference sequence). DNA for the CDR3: TGTGCCAGCAGCAACAGGGGAACCACAGATACGCAGTATTTT. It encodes CASSNRGTTDTQYF.

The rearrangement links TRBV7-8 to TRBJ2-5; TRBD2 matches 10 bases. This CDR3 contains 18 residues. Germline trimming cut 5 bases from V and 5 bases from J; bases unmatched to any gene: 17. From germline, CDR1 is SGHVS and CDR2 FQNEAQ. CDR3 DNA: TGTGCCAGCAGCACCATGCCGGGACTAGCGCGTATTGGGGAGACCCAGTACTTC. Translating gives CASSTMPGLARIGETQYF.

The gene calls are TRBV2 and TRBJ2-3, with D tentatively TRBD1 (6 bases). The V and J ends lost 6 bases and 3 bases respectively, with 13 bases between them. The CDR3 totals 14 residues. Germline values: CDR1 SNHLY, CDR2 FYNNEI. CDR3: CASRPLRGTDTQYF. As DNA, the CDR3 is TGTGCCAGCAGGCCTTTGAGGGGGACAGATACGCAGTATTTT. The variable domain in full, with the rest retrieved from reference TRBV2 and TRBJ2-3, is EPEVTQTPSHQVTQMGQEVILRCVPISNHLYFYWYRQILGQKVEFLVSFYNNEISEKSEIFDDQFSVERPDGSNFTLKIRSTKLEDSAMYFCASRPLRGTDTQYFGPGTRLTVL.

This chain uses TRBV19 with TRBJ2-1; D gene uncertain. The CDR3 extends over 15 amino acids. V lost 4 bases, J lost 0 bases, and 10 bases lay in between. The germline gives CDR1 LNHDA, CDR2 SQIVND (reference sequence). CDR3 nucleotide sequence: TGTGCCAGTAGTACAGAGCCTAGCTCCTACAATGAGCAGTTCTTC. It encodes CASSTEPSSYNEQFF. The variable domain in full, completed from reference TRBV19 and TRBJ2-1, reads DGGITQSPKYLFRKEGQNVTLSCEQNLNHDAMYWYRQDPGQGLRLIYYSQIVNDFQKGDIAEGYSVSREKKESFPLTVTSAQKNPTAFYLCASSTEPSSYNEQFFGPGTRLTVL.

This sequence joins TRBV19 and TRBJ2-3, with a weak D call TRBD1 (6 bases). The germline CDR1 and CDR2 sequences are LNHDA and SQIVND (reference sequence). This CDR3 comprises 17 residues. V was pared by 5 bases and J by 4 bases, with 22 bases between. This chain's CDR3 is CASSPRRTASVPDTQYF. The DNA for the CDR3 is TGTGCCAGTAGTCCGCGGCGGACAGCCTCTGTCCCAGATACGCAGTATTTT.

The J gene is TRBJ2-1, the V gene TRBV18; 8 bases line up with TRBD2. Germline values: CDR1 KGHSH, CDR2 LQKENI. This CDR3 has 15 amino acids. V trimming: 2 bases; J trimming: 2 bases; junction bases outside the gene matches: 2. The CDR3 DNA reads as TGTGCCAGCTCACCAACTAGCGGAACCTACAATGAGCAGTTCTTC. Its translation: CASSPTSGTYNEQFF.

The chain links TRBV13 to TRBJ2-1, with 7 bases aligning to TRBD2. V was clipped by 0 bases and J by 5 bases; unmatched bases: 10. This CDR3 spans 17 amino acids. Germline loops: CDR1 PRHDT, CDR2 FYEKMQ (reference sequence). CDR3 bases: TGTGCCAGCAGCTTAGGTTTTGGGACTATGGTCCACAATGAGCAGTTCTTC. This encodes CASSLGFGTMVHNEQFF.

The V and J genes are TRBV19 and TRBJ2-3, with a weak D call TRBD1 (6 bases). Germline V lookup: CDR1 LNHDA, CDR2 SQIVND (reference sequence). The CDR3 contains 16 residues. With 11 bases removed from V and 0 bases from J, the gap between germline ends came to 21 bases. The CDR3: CASGGRVAYSTDTQYF. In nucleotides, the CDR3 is TGTGCCTCTGGGGGCCGGGTTGCCTATAGCACAGATACGCAGTATTTT.

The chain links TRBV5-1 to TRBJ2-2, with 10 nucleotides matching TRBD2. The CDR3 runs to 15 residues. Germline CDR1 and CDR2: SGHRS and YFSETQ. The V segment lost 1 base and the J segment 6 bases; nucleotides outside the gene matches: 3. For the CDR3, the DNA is TGCGCCAGCAGCTTGCTAGCGGGAGCCTCCGGGGAGCTGTTTTTT. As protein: CASSLLAGASGELFF.

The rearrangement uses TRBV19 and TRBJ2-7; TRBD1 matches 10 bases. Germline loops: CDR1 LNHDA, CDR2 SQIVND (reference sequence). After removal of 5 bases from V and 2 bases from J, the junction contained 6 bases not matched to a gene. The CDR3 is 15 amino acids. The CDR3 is CASSRGTGETYEQYF. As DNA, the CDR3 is TGTGCCAGTAGTCGGGGGACAGGGGAAACCTACGAGCAGTACTTC.

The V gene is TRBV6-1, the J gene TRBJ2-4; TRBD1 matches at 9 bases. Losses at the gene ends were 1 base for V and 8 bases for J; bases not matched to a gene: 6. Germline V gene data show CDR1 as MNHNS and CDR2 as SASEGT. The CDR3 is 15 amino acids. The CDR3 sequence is CASSEDGTGSDIQYF. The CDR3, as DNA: TGTGCCAGCAGTGAAGATGGGACAGGGTCGGACATTCAGTACTTC.

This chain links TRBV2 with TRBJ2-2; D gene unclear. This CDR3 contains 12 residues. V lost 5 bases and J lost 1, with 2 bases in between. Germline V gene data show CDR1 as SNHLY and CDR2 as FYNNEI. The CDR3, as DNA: TGTGCCAGCAGTCGGAACACCGGGGAGCTGTTTTTT. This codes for CASSRNTGELFF.

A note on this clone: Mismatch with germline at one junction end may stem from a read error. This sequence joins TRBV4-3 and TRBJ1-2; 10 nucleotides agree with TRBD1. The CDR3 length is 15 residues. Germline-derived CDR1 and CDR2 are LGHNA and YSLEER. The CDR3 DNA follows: TGCGCCAGCAGCCAAGGACAGGGGGCTAACTACGGCTACACCTTC. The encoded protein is CASSQGQGANYGYTF.

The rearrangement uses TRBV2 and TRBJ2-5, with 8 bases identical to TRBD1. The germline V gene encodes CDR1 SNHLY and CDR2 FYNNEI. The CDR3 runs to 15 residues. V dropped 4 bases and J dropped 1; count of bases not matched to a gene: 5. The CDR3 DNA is TGTGCCAGCAGTGCTCGACAGGGGTCCCAAGAGACCCAGTACTTC. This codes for CASSARQGSQETQYF.

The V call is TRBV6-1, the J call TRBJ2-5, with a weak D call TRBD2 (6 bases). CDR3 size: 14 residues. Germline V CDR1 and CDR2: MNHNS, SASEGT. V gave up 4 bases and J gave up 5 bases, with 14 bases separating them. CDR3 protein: CASSGHGGWETQYF. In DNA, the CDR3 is TGTGCCAGCAGTGGTCACGGGGGTTGGGAGACCCAGTACTTC.

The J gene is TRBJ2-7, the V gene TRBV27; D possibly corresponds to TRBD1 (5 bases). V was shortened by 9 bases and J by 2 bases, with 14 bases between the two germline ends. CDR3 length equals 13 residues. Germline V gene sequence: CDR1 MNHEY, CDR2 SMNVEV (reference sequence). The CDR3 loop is CASSLGAAYEQYF. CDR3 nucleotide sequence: TGTGCCAGTAGTCTTGGGGCCGCCTACGAGCAGTACTTC.

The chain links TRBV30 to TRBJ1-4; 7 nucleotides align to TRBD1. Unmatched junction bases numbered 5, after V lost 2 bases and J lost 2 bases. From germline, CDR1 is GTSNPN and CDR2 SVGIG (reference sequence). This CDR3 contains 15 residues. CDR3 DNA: TGTGCCTGGAGTCCTAAGGGGGCCACTAATGAAAAACTGTTTTTT. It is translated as CAWSPKGATNEKLFF.

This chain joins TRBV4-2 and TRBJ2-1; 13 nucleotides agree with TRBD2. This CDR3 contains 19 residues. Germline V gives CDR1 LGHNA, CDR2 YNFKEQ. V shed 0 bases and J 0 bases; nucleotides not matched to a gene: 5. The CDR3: CASSQDQTSGRVSYNEQFF. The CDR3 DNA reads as TGTGCCAGCAGCCAAGACCAAACTAGCGGGAGGGTCTCCTACAATGAGCAGTTCTTC.

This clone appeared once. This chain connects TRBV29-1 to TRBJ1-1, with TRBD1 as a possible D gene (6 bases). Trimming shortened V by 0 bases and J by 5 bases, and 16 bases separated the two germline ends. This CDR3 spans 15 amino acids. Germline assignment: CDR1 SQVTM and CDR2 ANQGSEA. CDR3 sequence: CSVEDIGWQGTEAFF. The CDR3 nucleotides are TGCAGCGTTGAAGATATTGGGTGGCAGGGGACTGAAGCTTTCTTT.

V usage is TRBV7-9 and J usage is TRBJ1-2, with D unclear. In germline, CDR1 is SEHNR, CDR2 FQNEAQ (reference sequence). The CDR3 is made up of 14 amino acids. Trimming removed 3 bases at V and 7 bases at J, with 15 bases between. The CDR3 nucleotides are TGTGCCAGCAGCTTCACTTCACTCGGAGGTGGCTACACCTTC. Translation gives CASSFTSLGGGYTF.

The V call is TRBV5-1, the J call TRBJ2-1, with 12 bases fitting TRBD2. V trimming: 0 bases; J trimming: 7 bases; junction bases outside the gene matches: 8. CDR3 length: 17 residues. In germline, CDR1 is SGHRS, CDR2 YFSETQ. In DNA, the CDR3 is TGCGCCAGCAGCTTGGACCCTAGCGGGAGGGGGGTTAATGAGCAGTTCTTC. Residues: CASSLDPSGRGVNEQFF.